This TCR beta chain was documented in a study of T cells after yellow fever vaccination. Each CDR3 protein is one row after TCRdb ran MiXCR on the 5' RACE reads. This table holds some 670,000 distinct CDR3 sequences, over 9% found once. This clonotype appeared a few times. Germline CDR1 is SGHTA and CDR2 is FQGTGA. V lost 6 bases and J 9 bases, leaving 18 bases between the germline ends. The CDR3 covers 14 residues. The chain employs TRBV7-3 and TRBJ2-4; the D call may be TRBD1 or TRBD2 (5 bases each). This receptor was taken from a man aged 25-45 years who received the YFV17D yellow fever vaccine. The starting material was PBMCs, obtained on the day of the yellow fever booster vaccination. CDR3 nucleotides: TGTGCCAGCAGTCCATCCCACGAGGGGAGCATTCAGTACTTC. It translates to CASSPSHEGSIQYF.